Shown below are 30 T cell receptor beta chains from a single sample sequenced in a study of T cells expressing NK-cell markers. TCRdb reanalyzed the 5' RACE reads, giving one entry per CDR3 protein sequence and no DNA. The sample has fewer than 300,000 distinct CDR3 sequences; the top ten hold around 3.9%. Sequenced material: blood T cells: a sorted CD56 or NKG2C T cell subset, CD4+ or CD8+ T cells, or bulk PBMC T cells (not recorded which). Receptors originate from a woman aged 18 to 75 in good health.

CDR3 region: CAISEGQDLNTEAFF. The rearrangement links TRBV10-3 to TRBJ1-1; TCRdb's D call of TRBD1 is untestable without DNA. The germline V gene has CDR1 ENHRY and CDR2 SYGVKD. This CDR3 is 15 amino acids long.

This rearrangement joins TRBV5-1 to TRBJ2-3; TCRdb reports TRBD2, a call that lacks DNA to check it against. The CDR3 totals 17 residues. In germline, CDR1 is SGHRS, CDR2 YFSETQ. CDR3: CASSFQPVGTSGYTQYF.

This chain connects TRBV23-1 to TRBJ1-1; the TRBD1 assignment by TCRdb is unverifiable without DNA. TRBV23-1 is filed as an ORF, its function uncertain. The CDR3 runs 17 residues. The CDR3 sequence is CASLRTSGLDWDTEAFF.

The rearrangement links TRBV11-2 to TRBJ1-1; TCRdb lists TRBD1, though no DNA is available to test this call. Germline CDR1 reads SGHAT; CDR2 reads FQNNGV. The CDR3 length is 18 residues. Here the CDR3 reads CASSNRLRTGAGNTEAFF.

The genes are TRBV5-1 and TRBJ2-5; TCRdb returns TRBD1, unconfirmable since there is no DNA. This CDR3 region has 15 residues. Looked up from germline, CDR1 is SGHRS and CDR2 is YFSETQ. Here the CDR3 reads CASSLGQTGGETQYF.

The chain has TRBV20-1 and TRBJ1-2; TCRdb's assignment of TRBD1 cannot be checked, as there is no DNA. The CDR3 loop spans 14 amino acids. Germline CDR1 is DFQATT and CDR2 is SNEGSKA (reference sequence). CDR3 in amino acids: CSARGGDVNYGYTF.

The chain combines TRBV3-1 with TRBJ1-3. Germline CDR1 reads LGHDT; CDR2 reads YNNKEL (reference sequence). CDR3 length: 15 residues. The CDR3 region is CASSRVGLSGNTIYF.

The V gene is TRBV20-1, the J gene TRBJ2-1. Germline CDR1 DFQATT, CDR2 SNEGSKA (reference sequence). The CDR3 is made up of 11 amino acids. The CDR3 sequence: CSAPIYNEQFF.

The rearrangement links TRBV10-3 to TRBJ1-5; the D call from TCRdb, TRBD1, cannot be confirmed without DNA. Germline values: CDR1 ENHRY, CDR2 SYGVKD. This CDR3 contains 12 residues. Here the CDR3 reads CAISEEPGPQHF.

The V gene is TRBV25-1, the J gene TRBJ2-7. The CDR3 loop spans 12 amino acids. Per germline, CDR1 MGHDK and CDR2 SYGVNS. This CDR3 reads CASRTLDREQYF.

The V gene is TRBV29-1, the J gene TRBJ1-2; absent DNA, TCRdb's TRBD1 call cannot be checked. CDR3 length equals 13 residues. Per germline, CDR1 SQVTM and CDR2 ANQGSEA. The CDR3: CSVYAPPTGGYTF.

The CDR3 loop is CASSYSITGKTQYF. The chain is built from TRBV6-5 and TRBJ2-5; without DNA, the TCRdb call of TRBD1 cannot be checked. The CDR3 runs to 14 residues. Germline V gene lookup returns CDR1 MNHEY and CDR2 SVGAGI.

The chain uses TRBV6-2 or TRBV6-3 and TRBJ2-5; there is no DNA to check the TCRdb D call of TRBD1. This CDR3 comprises 14 residues. Germline loops: CDR1 MNHEY, CDR2 SVGEGT. The CDR3 protein is CASSGTHIAETQYF.

V is TRBV7-8 and J is TRBJ2-2; lacking DNA, the TRBD2 call made by TCRdb goes unchecked. CDR3 length: 15 residues. Germline CDR1 reads SGHVS; CDR2 reads FQNEAQ. CDR3 residues: CASSLASLAGRELFF.

The chain couples TRBV5-1 to TRBJ2-1; TCRdb picks TRBD1, but there is no DNA to check that call. Per germline, CDR1 SGHRS and CDR2 YFSETQ. This CDR3 has 15 amino acids. The CDR3 region is CASSLTGEEWSEQFF.

J is TRBJ2-7 and V is TRBV28; absent DNA, TCRdb's TRBD1 call cannot be checked. Germline assignment: CDR1 MDHEN and CDR2 SYDVKM. There are 14 residues in the CDR3. The CDR3 loop reads CATKAGDRAYRQYF.

The chain uses TRBV29-1 and TRBJ2-4; without DNA, the TCRdb call of TRBD1 cannot be checked. CDR1 is SQVTM, CDR2 ANQGSEA, per germline. The CDR3 spans 13 residues. CDR3 in amino acids: CSAADRLGNIQYF.

The chain combines TRBV3-1 with TRBJ1-2; no DNA is available, so the TRBD1 call from TCRdb remains unchecked. Per the germline V gene, CDR1 is LGHDT and CDR2 is YNNKEL (reference sequence). The CDR3 runs 14 residues. CDR3: CASSSPDRGQGYTF.

V usage is TRBV3-1 and J usage is TRBJ1-5; the TRBD1 assignment by TCRdb is unverifiable without DNA. Germline V gene sequence: CDR1 LGHDT, CDR2 YNNKEL (reference sequence). The CDR3 runs to 14 residues. The CDR3 protein is CASSTGQSNQPQHF.

V is TRBV5-1 and J is TRBJ1-6. The CDR3 totals 13 residues. Germline lookup yields CDR1 SGHRS and CDR2 YFSETQ. The CDR3 sequence: CASSKDGYSPLHF.

J is TRBJ2-3 and V is TRBV29-1. The CDR3 contains 13 residues. CDR1 SQVTM and CDR2 ANQGSEA come from the germline V gene. The CDR3 here is CSVEGARTDTQYF.

The chain is built from TRBV19 and TRBJ2-2. The CDR3 totals 13 residues. Germline V lookup: CDR1 LNHDA, CDR2 SQIVND (reference sequence). The CDR3 sequence: CASSSRLTGELFF.

The genes are TRBV28 and TRBJ1-1; the TRBD1 assignment by TCRdb is unverifiable without DNA. The CDR3 sequence is 16 residues long. The V gene's germline CDR1 is MDHEN and CDR2 SYDVKM. The CDR3 protein is CASSSQGVGLNTEAFF.

The chain employs TRBV12-3 or TRBV12-4 and TRBJ1-2; TCRdb gives TRBD1 as the D gene, but with no DNA this cannot be confirmed. The CDR3 loop spans 16 amino acids. CDR3 sequence: CASRVITGVANYGYTF.

The chain recombines TRBV19 with TRBJ2-3; TCRdb selects TRBD1, and the lack of DNA leaves this call unchecked. Germline lookup yields CDR1 LNHDA and CDR2 SQIVND (reference sequence). CDR3 length: 14 residues. CDR3 in amino acids: CASSIDRGGDTQYF.

This chain connects TRBV11-2 to TRBJ2-3; lacking DNA, the TRBD2 call made by TCRdb goes unchecked. CDR1 and CDR2 (germline): SGHAT, FQNNGV. The CDR3 is 18 amino acids. This CDR3 reads CASSSHFGGGARTDTQYF. The full variable domain, in which reference TRBV11-2 and TRBJ2-3 provide the parts outside the CDR3, is EAGVAQSPRYKIIEKRQSVAFWCNPISGHATLYWYQQILGQGPKLLIQFQNNGVVDDSQLPKDRFSAERLKGVDSTLKIQPAKLEDSAVYLCASSSHFGGGARTDTQYFGPGTRLTVL.

The V call is TRBV7-2, the J call TRBJ1-6. The germline CDR1 and CDR2 sequences are SGHTA and FQGNSA. The CDR3 loop spans 15 amino acids. CDR3 in amino acids: CASSSEQGPGSPLHF.

The chain recombines TRBV2 with TRBJ2-2; with no DNA, the TCRdb D assignment of TRBD2 cannot be verified. The CDR3 spans 12 residues. Germline lookup yields CDR1 SNHLY and CDR2 FYNNEI. CDR3 in amino acids: CASSSGNRELFF.

The CDR3 here is CASSEGGAGELFF. The V gene is TRBV9, the J gene TRBJ2-2; TCRdb outputs TRBD2, but without DNA this stays unchecked. Germline lookup yields CDR1 SGDLS and CDR2 YYNGEE. The CDR3 runs to 13 residues.

The rearrangement links TRBV29-1 to TRBJ1-4. CDR1 SQVTM and CDR2 ANQGSEA come from the germline V gene. This CDR3 has 14 residues. CDR3: CSARTDLANEKLFF. The full variable domain, in which reference TRBV29-1 and TRBJ1-4 provide the parts outside the CDR3, is SAVISQKPSRDICQRGTSLTIQCQVDSQVTMMFWYRQQPGQSLTLIATANQGSEATYESGFVIDKFPISRPNLTFSTLTVSNMSPEDSSIYLCSARTDLANEKLFFGSGTQLSVL.